These 6 T cell receptor beta chains share one sample of origin, sequenced in a study of cytomegalovirus exposure and HLA in healthy donors. The PCR contained 60 Vbeta and 13 Jbeta primers. Assay used: immunoSEQ multiplex PCR; TCRdb lists only in-frame clones, some missing. The sample comprises 100,000 or so clones, approximately 85% of which are singletons, and about 3.6% rests with the top ten. Sample: PBMCs. The source of these receptors is a man aged 25-45 years in good health and CMV-seronegative.

This clone was recorded only once. The chain is built from TRBV5-6 and TRBJ2-3; 14 bases line up with TRBD2. Trimming took 4 bases from V and 4 from J; bases not matched to a gene: 11. The germline CDR1 and CDR2 sequences are SGHDT and YYEEEE. The CDR3 totals 18 residues. This chain's CDR3 is CASSLRLAGGPSADTQYF. In nucleotides, the CDR3 is TGTGCCAGCAGCCTTAGACTAGCGGGAGGGCCCTCGGCAGATACGCAGTATTTT. Variable domain in full (rest from reference TRBV5-6 and TRBJ2-3): DAGVTQSPTHLIKTRGQQVTLRCSPKSGHDTVSWYQQALGQGPQFIFQYYEEEERQRGNFPDRFSGHQFPNYSSELNVNALLLGDSALYLCASSLRLAGGPSADTQYFGPGTRLTVL.

The CDR3 sequence: CASSRSGFPLHF. The DNA for the CDR3 is TGTGCCAGCAGCCGGAGTGGGTTTCCCCTCCACTTT. The chain has TRBV7-2 and TRBJ1-6; D gene uncertain. Deletions cut 5 bases from V and 13 bases from J, with 12 bases between. CDR3 size: 12 residues. Germline CDR1 reads SGHTA; CDR2 reads FQGNSA. Full variable domain (remainder filled in from reference TRBV7-2 and TRBJ1-6): GAGVSQSPSNKVTEKGKDVELRCDPISGHTALYWYRQSLGQGLEFLIYFQGNSAPDKSGLPSDRFSAERTGGSVSTLTIQRTQQEDSAVYLCASSRSGFPLHFGNGTRLTVT.

The V call is TRBV6-6, the J call TRBJ1-3; 9 positions match TRBD1. The trim removed 4 bases at V and 4 bases at J, leaving 8 bases unmatched. The CDR3 has 16 residues. Germline CDR1 and CDR2: MNHNY and SVGAGI (reference sequence). The CDR3 region has the DNA TGTGCCAGCAGTTCGGGACAGGGAGTACCCGGAAACACCATATATTTT. It encodes CASSSGQGVPGNTIYF.

This rearrangement joins TRBV28 to TRBJ2-2; 7 positions match TRBD1. The CDR3 is made up of 16 amino acids. Germline values: CDR1 MDHEN, CDR2 SYDVKM. Trimming at V came to 8 bases and at J to 4 bases, leaving 13 bases not matched to a gene. The chain's CDR3 is CASVAWTGRGTGELFF. CDR3 sequence (DNA): TGTGCCAGCGTAGCATGGACAGGTCGGGGCACCGGGGAGCTGTTTTTT.

This clone has just one count. The rearrangement uses TRBV2 and TRBJ2-2; the D gene is possibly TRBD2 (6 bases). Trimming shortened V by 8 bases and J by 5 bases, and 21 bases separated the two germline ends. The CDR3 covers 16 residues. Germline V gene sequence: CDR1 SNHLY, CDR2 FYNNEI. The CDR3 coding sequence is TGTGCCAGCCGTTCAGGACTAACATTATCGACCGGGGAGCTGTTTTTT. Translated, it gives CASRSGLTLSTGELFF.

Written as DNA, the CDR3 is TGTGCCAGCAGCTTAGGAGGGAACTATGGCTACACCTTC. This codes for CASSLGGNYGYTF. The chain couples TRBV7-9 to TRBJ1-2; no reliable D call. The CDR3 sequence is 13 residues long. V was clipped by 1 base and J by 2 bases, with 5 bases between them. Germline V gene lookup returns CDR1 SEHNR and CDR2 FQNEAQ (reference sequence).